This T cell receptor beta chain was retrieved from a study of T cell responses to AZD1222 COVID-19 vaccine. Regarding the study as a whole: An increase in Spike-specific TCR breadth and depth was observed after two AZD1222 doses. Researchers report vaccine-associated CD4 TCRs spanning spike, with dominance at 160-218 and 743-854. Nearly half of spike-specific TCRs reportedly go after variant regions that carry no mutations.

Concerning this clone: Its antigen is unknown.

The data were produced by immunoSEQ multiplex PCR, yet TCRdb's version contains in-frame clones alone and is incomplete. The table shows fewer than 130,000 clones, with over 90% occurring only once. This CDR3 comprises 13 residues. Germline-derived CDR1 and CDR2 are SGHRS and YFSETQ. Trimming removed 3 bases at V and 4 bases at J, with 8 bases between. The specimen was peripheral blood, collected 28 days after the second AZD1222 dose. The chain recombines TRBV5-1 with TRBJ1-3, with D maybe TRBD1 (6 bases). The sequence derives from an adult who received the AZD1222 COVID-19 vaccine. Written as DNA, the CDR3 is TGCGCCAGCAGCTCCGACAGGGGAAACACCATATATTTT. It translates to CASSSDRGNTIYF.